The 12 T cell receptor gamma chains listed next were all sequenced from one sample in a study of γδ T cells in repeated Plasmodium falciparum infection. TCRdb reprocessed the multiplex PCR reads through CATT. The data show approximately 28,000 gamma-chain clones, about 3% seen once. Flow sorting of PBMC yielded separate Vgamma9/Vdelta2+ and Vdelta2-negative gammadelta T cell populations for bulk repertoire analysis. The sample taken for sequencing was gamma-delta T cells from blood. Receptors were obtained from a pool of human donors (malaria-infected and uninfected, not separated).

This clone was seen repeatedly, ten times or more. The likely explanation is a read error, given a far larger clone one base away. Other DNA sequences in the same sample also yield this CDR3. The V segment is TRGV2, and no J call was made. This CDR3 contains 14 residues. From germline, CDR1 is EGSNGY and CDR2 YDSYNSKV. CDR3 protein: CATWDVRNYYKKLF. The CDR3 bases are TGTGCCACCTGGGACGTCCGGAATTATTATAAGAAGCTCTTT.

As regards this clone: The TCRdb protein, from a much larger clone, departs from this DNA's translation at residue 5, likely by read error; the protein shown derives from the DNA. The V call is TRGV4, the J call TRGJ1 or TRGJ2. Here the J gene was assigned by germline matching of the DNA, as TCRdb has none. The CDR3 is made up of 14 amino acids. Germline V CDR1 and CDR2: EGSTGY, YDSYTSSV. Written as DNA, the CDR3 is TGTGCCACCTGGAATGGGCGAGTCGATTATAAGAAACTCTTT. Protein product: CATWNGRVDYKKLF.

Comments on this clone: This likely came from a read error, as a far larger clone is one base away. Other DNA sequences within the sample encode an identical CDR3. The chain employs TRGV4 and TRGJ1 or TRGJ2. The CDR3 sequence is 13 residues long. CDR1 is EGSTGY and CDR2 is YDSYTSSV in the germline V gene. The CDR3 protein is CATWDGELYKKLF. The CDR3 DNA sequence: TGTGCCACCTGGGATGGGGAACTTTATAAGAAACTCTTC.

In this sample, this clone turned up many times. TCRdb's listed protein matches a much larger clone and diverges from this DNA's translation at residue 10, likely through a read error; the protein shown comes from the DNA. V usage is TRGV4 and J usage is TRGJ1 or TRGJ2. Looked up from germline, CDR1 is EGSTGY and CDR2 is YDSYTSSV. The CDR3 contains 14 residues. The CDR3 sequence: CATWDVPNYHKKLF. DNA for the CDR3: TGTGCCACCTGGGATGTCCCGAATTATCATAAGAAACTCTTT.

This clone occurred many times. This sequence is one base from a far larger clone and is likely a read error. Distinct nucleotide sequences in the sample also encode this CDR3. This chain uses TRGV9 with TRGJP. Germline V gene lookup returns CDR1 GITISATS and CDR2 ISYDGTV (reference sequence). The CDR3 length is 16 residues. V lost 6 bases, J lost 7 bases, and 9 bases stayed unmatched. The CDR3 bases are TGTGCCTTGTGGAAAGGTCAGGAGTTGGGCAAAAAAATCAAGGTATTT. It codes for CALWKGQELGKKIKVF.

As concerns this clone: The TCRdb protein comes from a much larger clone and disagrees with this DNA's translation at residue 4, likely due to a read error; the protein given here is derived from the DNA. Here the CDR3 reads CALRVSISYLKPYYKKLF. The CDR3 DNA follows: TGTGCCTTGCGGGTATCCATTTCCTACCTTAAACCTTATTATAAGAAACTCTTT. The rearrangement uses TRGV9 and TRGJ1 or TRGJ2. The J gene, not given by TCRdb, was assigned here from a germline match of the nucleotide sequence. Unmatched junction bases numbered 26, after V lost 9 bases and J lost 3 bases. The CDR3 spans 18 residues. Germline V gene sequence: CDR1 GITISATS, CDR2 ISYDGTV (reference sequence).

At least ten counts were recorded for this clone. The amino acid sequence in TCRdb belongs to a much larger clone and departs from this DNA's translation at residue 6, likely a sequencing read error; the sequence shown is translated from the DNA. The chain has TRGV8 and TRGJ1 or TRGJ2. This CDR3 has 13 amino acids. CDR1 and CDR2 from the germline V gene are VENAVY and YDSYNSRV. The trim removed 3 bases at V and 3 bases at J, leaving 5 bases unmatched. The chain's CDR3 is CATWDSSYYKKLF. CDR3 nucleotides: TGTGCCACCTGGGATTCCTCTTATTATAAGAAACTCTTT.

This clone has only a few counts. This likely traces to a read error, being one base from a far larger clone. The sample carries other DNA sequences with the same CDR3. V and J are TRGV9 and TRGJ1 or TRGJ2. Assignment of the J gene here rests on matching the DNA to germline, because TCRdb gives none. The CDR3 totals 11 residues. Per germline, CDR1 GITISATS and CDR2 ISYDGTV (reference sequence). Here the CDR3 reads CALYSTYKKLF. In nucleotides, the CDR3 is TGCGCCTTGTATAGTACCTATAAGAAACTCTTT.

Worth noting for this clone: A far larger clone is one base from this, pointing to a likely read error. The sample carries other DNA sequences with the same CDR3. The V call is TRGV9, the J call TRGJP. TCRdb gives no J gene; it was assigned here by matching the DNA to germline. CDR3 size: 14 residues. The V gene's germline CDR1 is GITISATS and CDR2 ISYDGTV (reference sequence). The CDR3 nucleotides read TGTGCTTTGTGGGAGGTGTTGGGCAAAAAAATCAAGGTATTT. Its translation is CALWEVLGKKIKVF.

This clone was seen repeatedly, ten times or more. CDR3 nucleotide sequence: TGTGCCACCTGGGACGGGCTGGGCATGAAACTCTTT. Protein product: CATWDGLGMKLF. The chain links TRGV2 to TRGJ1 or TRGJ2. Germline trimming cut 0 bases from V and 12 bases from J; bases unmatched to any gene: 8. The CDR3 has 12 residues. Germline lookup yields CDR1 EGSNGY and CDR2 YDSYNSKV.

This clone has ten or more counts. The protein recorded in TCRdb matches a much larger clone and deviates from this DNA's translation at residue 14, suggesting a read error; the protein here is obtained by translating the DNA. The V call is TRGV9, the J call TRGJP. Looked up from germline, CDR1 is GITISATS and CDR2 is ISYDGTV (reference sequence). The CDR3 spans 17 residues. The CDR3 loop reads CALWEVHSELGKKVKVF. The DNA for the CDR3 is TGTGCCTTGTGGGAGGTCCACTCGGAGTTGGGCAAAAAAGTCAAGGTATTT.

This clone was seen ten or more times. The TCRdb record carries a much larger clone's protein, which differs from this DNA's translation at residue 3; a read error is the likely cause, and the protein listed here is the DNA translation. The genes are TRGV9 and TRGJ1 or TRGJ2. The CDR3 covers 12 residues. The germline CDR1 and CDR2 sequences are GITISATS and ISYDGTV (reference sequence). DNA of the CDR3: TGTGCCTCGTGGGAGGTGGCCTTCAAGAAACTCTTT. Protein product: CASWEVAFKKLF.